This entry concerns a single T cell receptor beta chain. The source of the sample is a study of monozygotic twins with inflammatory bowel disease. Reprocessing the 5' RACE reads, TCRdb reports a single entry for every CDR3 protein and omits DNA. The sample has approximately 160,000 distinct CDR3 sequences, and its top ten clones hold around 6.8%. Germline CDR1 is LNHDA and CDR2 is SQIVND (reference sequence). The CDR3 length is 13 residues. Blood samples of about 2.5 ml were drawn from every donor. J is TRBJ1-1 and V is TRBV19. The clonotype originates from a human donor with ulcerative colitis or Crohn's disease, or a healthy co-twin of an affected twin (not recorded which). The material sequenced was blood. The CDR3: CASSFGRGTEAFF.